This entry features one TCR beta chain sequence. Trimming left V 1 base short and J 7 bases short, with 13 bases between. Germline assignment: CDR1 MGHDK and CDR2 SYGVNS. The CDR3 contains 14 residues. The sample is drawn from a study of blood T cell repertoires in COVID-19. Study in general: Italy, Spain and the United States were the sources of the convalescent and acute COVID-19 samples. Sources were T cells, B-cell-depleted T cells, or PBMCs; the material itself was cDNA or gDNA.

In the original processing: Amplification of reference gene primers provided the estimated nucleated cell counts. Data came from immunoSEQ multiplex PCR; TCRdb stores just in-frame clones and leaves some out. V, J and clone size derive from that table, while D and trimming were established from the DNA sequence. The sample lists roughly 190,000 clones, around 84% occurring once. The chain links TRBV25-1 to TRBJ1-2, with TRBD1 as a possible D gene (5 bases). The sequenced sample was peripheral blood. This receptor was obtained from a young man with active or convalescent COVID-19. Here the CDR3 reads CASSEWGRGGGYTF. The DNA of the CDR3 is TGTGCCAGCAGTGAATGGGGTAGGGGCGGTGGCTACACCTTC.